Listed below are T cell receptor beta chains from one sample, sequenced in a study of CD8 T cells in ankylosing spondylitis. Each CDR3 protein gets one entry after TCRdb re-called the 5' RACE reads with MiXCR. The sample gives approximately 440,000 distinct CDR3 sequences, approximately 17% of which show up once; 0.85% to 1.3% is in the top ten. The material sequenced was blood, either unsorted or a sorted T cell fraction (not recorded which). These receptors were obtained from a male donor with ankylosing spondylitis. CDR3s include the opening cysteine and the closing phenylalanine or tryptophan. A D gene is named only where the DNA matches it firmly. A row's size may be missing; if present it is once, few, many or a size class.

>TRBD2|-|TRBJ2-1|TRBV6-1
TGTGCCAGCAGTGAAGATGCTAGCGGGTCCTACAATGAGCAGTTCTTC
CASSEDASGSYNEQFF
>TRBD2|few|TRBJ2-1|TRBV7-3
TGTGCCAGCAGCGTCAGGACTAGCGGGATTGGGTACAATGAGCAGTTCTTC
CASSVRTSGIGYNEQFF
>-|few|TRBJ1-3|TRBV20-1
TGCAGTGTAATAGGGGCGGGAAACACCATATATTTT
CSVIGAGNTIYF
>TRBD1|many|TRBJ1-2|TRBV5-1
TGCGCCAGCAGCTTGGAGGGGACAGGAGACAACTATGGCTACACCTTC
CASSLEGTGDNYGYTF
>-|few|TRBJ2-5|TRBV15
TGTGCCACCAGCAGCGGGGAGATGGTGGCCCAGTACTTC
CATSSGEMVAQYF
>-|-|TRBJ2-2|TRBV6-1
TGTGCCAGCAGCAGGGGGGGTACCGGGGGTCCCGGGGAGCTGTTTTTT
CASSRGGTGGPGELFF
>-|-|TRBJ2-1|TRBV7-3
TGTGCCAGCAGCCCAGCCAGGGCTTCTGGCAATGAGCAGTTCTTC
CASSPARASGNEQFF
>TRBD2|few|TRBJ2-4|TRBV7-2
TGTGCCAGCAGCTTCGGGGGGAGAAACATTCAGTACTTC
CASSFGGRNIQYF
>-|few|TRBJ2-3|TRBV4-1
TGCGCCAGCAGCCAAGATACCGACGAGAGGGATACGCAGTATTTT
CASSQDTDERDTQYF
>-|few|TRBJ1-2|TRBV20-1
TGCAATGCGGACAGTGGGTATGGCTACACCTTC
CNADSGYGYTF
>-|few|TRBJ1-1|TRBV11-2
TGTGCCAGCAGCTTAGCCCGACAAGCTTTCTTT
CASSLARQAFF
>-|few|TRBJ2-2|TRBV15
TGTGCCACCAGCAGAGATTGGGCCACCGGGGAGCTGTTTTTT
CATSRDWATGELFF
>-|-|TRBJ2-3|TRBV4-3
TGCGCCAGCAGCCAAGACGGTGGGAGGACAGATACGCAGTATTTT
CASSQDGGRTDTQYF
>-|-|TRBJ1-4|TRBV2
TGTGCCAGCAGTGAATTAAGGGGCCGGGGCGAAAAACTGTTTTTT
CASSELRGRGEKLFF
>TRBD1|many|TRBJ1-6|TRBV5-1
TGCGCCAGCAGCCCCGGGGACAGGGGTTCACCCCTCCACTTT
CASSPGDRGSPLHF
>TRBD2|-|TRBJ2-1|TRBV6-2/TRBV6-3
TGTGCCATCGCCTTGGCGGGAGGTTACGGTGAGCAGTTCTTC
CAIALAGGYGEQFF
>TRBD1|many|TRBJ1-2|TRBV12-3/TRBV12-4
TGTGCCAGCAGTTTGGGTATAGGGGGCGGCTACACCTTC
CASSLGIGGGYTF
>TRBD1|-|TRBJ1-1|TRBV20-1
TGCAGTGCTAGGTTTACAGGGGAGGACACTGAAGCTTTCTTT
CSARFTGEDTEAFF
>TRBD2|few|TRBJ2-7|TRBV7-8
TGTGCCAGCAGCTGGACTAGCGGGGTCTCCTACGAGCAGTACTTC
CASSWTSGVSYEQYF
>TRBD2|many|TRBJ2-7|TRBV6-2/TRBV6-3
TGTGCCAGCAGTTACAGGAGGGGTGGACTAGCGGACTACGAGCAGTACTTC
CASSYRRGGLADYEQYF
>TRBD1|-|TRBJ1-5|TRBV2
TGTGCCAGCAGCAACGGGGTGGGGCAGGGGGCCGATCAGCCCCAGCATTTT
CASSNGVGQGADQPQHF
>-|-|TRBJ2-3|TRBV5-1
TGCGCCAGCAGCCCAGGGCTCCGGAGCGCAGATACGCAGTATTTT
CASSPGLRSADTQYF
>TRBD2|-|TRBJ2-2|TRBV7-3
TGTGCCAGCAGCTTGACTAGCGGGGGGCATGGCGGGGAGCTGTTTTTT
CASSLTSGGHGGELFF
>-|once|TRBJ2-4|TRBV20-1
TGCAGTGCTAGCCGTCAGGGACTAGCCAAAAACATTCAGTACTTC
CSASRQGLAKNIQYF
>-|-|TRBJ2-3|TRBV7-2
TGTGCCAGCAGCTTCCGAGGCCAAAGCACAGATACGCAGTATTTT
CASSFRGQSTDTQYF
>-|many|TRBJ2-7|TRBV7-9
TGTGCCAGCAGCTTAGAATACGAGCAGTACTTC
CASSLEYEQYF
>TRBD1|-|TRBJ2-7|TRBV5-1
TGCGCCAGCAGCTTGGCCGGGACAGGGAATATCGCTACCCACTTC
CASSLAGTGNIATHF
>-|few|TRBJ1-1|TRBV14
TGTGCCAGCAGCCAAATGGGACGGTTGACTGAAGCTTTCTTT
CASSQMGRLTEAFF
>-|-|TRBJ2-7|TRBV7-8
TGTGCCAGCAGCTACACTGTTCTATCCTACGAGCAGTACTTC
CASSYTVLSYEQYF
>-|-|TRBJ1-1|TRBV10-3
TGTGCCATCACTTTGGACGGGGAGAACACTGAAGCTTTCTTT
CAITLDGENTEAFF
>TRBD2|few|TRBJ2-4|TRBV9
TGTGCCAGCAGCGTAGAAGCGGGAGTTGCGAACATTCAGTACTTC
CASSVEAGVANIQYF
>-|few|TRBJ2-1|TRBV29-1
TGCAGCGTTGCTGGCAGGGCATCTTACAATGAGCAGTTCTTC
CSVAGRASYNEQFF
>TRBD2|many|TRBJ2-7|TRBV7-2
TGTGCCAGCAGCTTAGGAAGGAGGACTAGAGAGCACGAGCAGTACTTC
CASSLGRRTREHEQYF
>TRBD2|-|TRBJ2-1|TRBV5-1
TGCGCCAGCTCGGATCCCAGGACTAGCGGGAGAGGTGAGCAGTTCTTC
CASSDPRTSGRGEQFF
>TRBD1|many|TRBJ1-1|TRBV24-1
TGTGCCACCTCACATAAGGGACAGCTGAACACTGAAGCTTTCTTT
CATSHKGQLNTEAFF
>-|-|TRBJ2-1|TRBV20-1
TGCAGTCCTAGGGGGGGCTCCTACAATGAGCAGTTCTTC
CSPRGGSYNEQFF
>TRBD1|many|TRBJ2-7|TRBV4-1
TGCGCCAGCAGCCAAATGGTGACAGGGAGTCTTTACGAGCAGTACTTC
CASSQMVTGSLYEQYF
>-|few|TRBJ2-2|TRBV11-2
TGTGCCAGCAGCTTAGATTTGTGGGGAACGAACACCGGGGAGCTGTTTTTT
CASSLDLWGTNTGELFF
>-|many|TRBJ1-1|TRBV3-1
TGTGCCAGCAGCCAAGGATGGAACACTGAAGCTTTCTTT
CASSQGWNTEAFF
>-|many|TRBJ1-5|TRBV5-1
TGCGCCAGCAGCTTGGCAGGGGAAAGCAATCAGCCCCAGCATTTT
CASSLAGESNQPQHF
>-|many|TRBJ1-1|TRBV5-1
TGCGCCAGCACCCCCAATTGGAGCACTGAAGCTTTCTTT
CASTPNWSTEAFF
>TRBD2|few|TRBJ2-7|TRBV5-1
TGCGCCAGCAGCTTAGGGACTAGCGGGGGGAACGAGCAGGTGTACTTC
CASSLGTSGGNEQVYF
>TRBD2|-|TRBJ2-7|TRBV2
TGTGCCAGCAAGTCAACGGGGGGGGCCTACGAGCAGTACTTC
CASKSTGGAYEQYF
>-|many|TRBJ1-3|TRBV12-3/TRBV12-4
TGTGCCAGCCGACTCACTTACGGAAACACCATATATTTT
CASRLTYGNTIYF
>TRBD2|few|TRBJ2-1|TRBV7-8
TGTGCCAGCAGCTTAGTTGGGGGAGGGTCCTACAATGAGCAGTTCTTC
CASSLVGGGSYNEQFF
>-|few|TRBJ2-5|TRBV20-1
TGCAGTGCTAGAGTCTCCCCGTTTTCGGGTTCCGAGACCCAGTACTTC
CSARVSPFSGSETQYF
>TRBD1|-|TRBJ1-1|TRBV6-5
TGTGCCAGCAGTTACTCGAACAGGGGGGCTGAAGCTTTCTTT
CASSYSNRGAEAFF
>TRBD2|-|TRBJ2-1|TRBV11-1
TGTGCCAGCGGCGGGAGGGGCTACAATGAGCAGTTCTTC
CASGGRGYNEQFF
>TRBD1|many|TRBJ1-1|TRBV20-1
TGCAGTGCTAGCCCGGGACAGGCCCCTTATGACACTGAAGCTTTCTTT
CSASPGQAPYDTEAFF
>-|few|TRBJ1-5|TRBV19
TGTGCCAGTAGTACCCAGGGCAATCAGCCCCAGCATTTT
CASSTQGNQPQHF
>-|-|TRBJ1-3|TRBV6-5
TGTGCCAGCAGTTACTCGAGCCGGGTTGAGGGCAAGAACACCATATATTTT
CASSYSSRVEGKNTIYF
>-|few|TRBJ2-7|TRBV6-1
TGTGCCAGCAGTGAAGCAGGAAGACAGTACGAGCAGTACTTC
CASSEAGRQYEQYF
>-|few|TRBJ2-7|TRBV20-1
TGCAGTGCTAAAGTCCCTACTCCCTCCTACGAGCAGTACTTC
CSAKVPTPSYEQYF
>-|many|TRBJ1-2|TRBV4-2
TGTGCCAGCAGCCAAGACAACTATGGCTACACCTTC
CASSQDNYGYTF
>TRBD2|-|TRBJ2-1|TRBV20-1
TGCAGTGCTCCAGCGGGAGGGTTCCTAGGGAAATACAATGAGCAGTTCTTC
CSAPAGGFLGKYNEQFF
>-|few|TRBJ2-2|TRBV5-6
TGTGCCAGCAGCTTGCTCGGCCAGCGGTACACCGGGGAGCTGTTTTTT
CASSLLGQRYTGELFF
>-|few|TRBJ2-4|TRBV20-1
TGCAGTGCTAGAGATAGCGAGGGCGACGCCAAAAACATTCAGTACTTC
CSARDSEGDAKNIQYF